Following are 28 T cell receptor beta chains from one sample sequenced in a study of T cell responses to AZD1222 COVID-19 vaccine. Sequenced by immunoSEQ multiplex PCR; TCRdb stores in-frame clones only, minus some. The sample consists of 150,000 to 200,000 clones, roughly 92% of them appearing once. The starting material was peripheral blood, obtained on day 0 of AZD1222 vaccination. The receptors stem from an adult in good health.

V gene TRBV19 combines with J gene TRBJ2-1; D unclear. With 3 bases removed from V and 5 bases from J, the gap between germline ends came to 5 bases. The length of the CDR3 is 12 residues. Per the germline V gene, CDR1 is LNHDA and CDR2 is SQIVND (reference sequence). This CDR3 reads CASSIVDNEQFF. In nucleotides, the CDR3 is TGTGCCAGTAGTATTGTTGACAATGAGCAGTTCTTC.

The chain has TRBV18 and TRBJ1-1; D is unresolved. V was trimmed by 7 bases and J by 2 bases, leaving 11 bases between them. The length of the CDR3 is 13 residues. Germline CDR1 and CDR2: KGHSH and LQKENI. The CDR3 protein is CASLWSGNTEAFF. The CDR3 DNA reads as TGTGCCAGCTTGTGGAGTGGTAACACTGAAGCTTTCTTT.

The CDR3 DNA reads as TGTGCCAGCAGGGTACAGGGGGCAGGTAACACTGAAGCTTTCTTT. This sequence encodes CASRVQGAGNTEAFF. V is TRBV25-1 and J is TRBJ1-1; 9 bases line up with TRBD1. V was pared by 6 bases and J by 2 bases, with 7 bases of the junction left unmatched. The CDR3 is 15 residues long. Germline V gene data show CDR1 as MGHDK and CDR2 as SYGVNS.

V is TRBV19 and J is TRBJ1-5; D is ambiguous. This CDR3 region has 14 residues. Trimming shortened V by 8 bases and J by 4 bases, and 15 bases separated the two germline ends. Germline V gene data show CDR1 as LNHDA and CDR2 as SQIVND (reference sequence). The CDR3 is CASSRLQLNQPQHF. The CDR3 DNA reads TGTGCCAGTTCCCGCCTACAGTTAAATCAGCCCCAGCATTTT.

The CDR3 DNA reads TGTGCCAGCAGCCTTAGAGCCCCTAATTCACCCCTCCACTTT. Protein: CASSLRAPNSPLHF. V is TRBV7-8 and J is TRBJ1-6, with D uncertain. CDR1 SGHVS and CDR2 FQNEAQ come from the germline V gene. The CDR3 runs 14 residues. Trimming pared 5 bases from V and 6 bases from J, leaving 11 bases between.

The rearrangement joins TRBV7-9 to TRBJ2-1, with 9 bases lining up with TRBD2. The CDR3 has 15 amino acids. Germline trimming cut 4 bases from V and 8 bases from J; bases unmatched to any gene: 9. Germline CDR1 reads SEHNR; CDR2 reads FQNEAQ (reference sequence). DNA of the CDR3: TGTGCCAGCAGCTCCCTTAGCGGGAGTTTGGATGAGCAGTTCTTC. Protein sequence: CASSSLSGSLDEQFF.

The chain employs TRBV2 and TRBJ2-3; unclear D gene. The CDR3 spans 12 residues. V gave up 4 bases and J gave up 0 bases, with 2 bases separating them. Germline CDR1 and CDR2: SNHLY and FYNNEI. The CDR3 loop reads CASSASTDTQYF. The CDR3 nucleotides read TGTGCCAGCAGTGCTAGCACAGATACGCAGTATTTT.

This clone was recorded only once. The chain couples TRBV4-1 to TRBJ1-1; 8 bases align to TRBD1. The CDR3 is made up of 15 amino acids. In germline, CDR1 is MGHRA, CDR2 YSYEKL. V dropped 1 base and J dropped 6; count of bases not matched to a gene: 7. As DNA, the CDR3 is TGCGCCAGCAGCCAAGTTACAGGGGGAATCGCTGAAGCTTTCTTT. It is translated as CASSQVTGGIAEAFF.

CDR3 region: CASSPNPGQGYEQYF. CDR3 bases: TGTGCCAGCAGCCCTAATCCCGGACAGGGGTACGAGCAGTACTTC. The V and J genes are TRBV7-9 and TRBJ2-7, with 9 bases aligning to TRBD1. Per germline, CDR1 SEHNR and CDR2 FQNEAQ (reference sequence). The CDR3 has 15 residues. V lost 5 bases, J lost 4 bases, and 9 bases stayed unmatched.

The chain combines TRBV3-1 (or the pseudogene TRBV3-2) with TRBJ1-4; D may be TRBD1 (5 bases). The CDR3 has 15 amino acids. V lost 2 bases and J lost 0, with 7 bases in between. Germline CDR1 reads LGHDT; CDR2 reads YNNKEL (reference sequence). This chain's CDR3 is CASSQRDATNEKLFF. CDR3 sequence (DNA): TGTGCCAGCAGCCAACGGGACGCAACTAATGAAAAACTGTTTTTT.

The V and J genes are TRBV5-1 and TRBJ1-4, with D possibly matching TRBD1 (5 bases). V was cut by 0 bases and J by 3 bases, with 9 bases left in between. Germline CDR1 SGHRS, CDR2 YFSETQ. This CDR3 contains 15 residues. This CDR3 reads CASSLVGDPNEKLFF. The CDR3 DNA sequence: TGCGCCAGCAGCTTGGTGGGGGACCCTAATGAAAAACTGTTTTTT.

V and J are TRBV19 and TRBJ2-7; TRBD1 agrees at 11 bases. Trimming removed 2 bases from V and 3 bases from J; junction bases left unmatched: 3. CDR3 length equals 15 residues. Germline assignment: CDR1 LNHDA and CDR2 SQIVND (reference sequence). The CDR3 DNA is TGTGCCAGTAGTATAACCGGGACAGGGGGCTACGAGCAGTACTTC. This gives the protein CASSITGTGGYEQYF.

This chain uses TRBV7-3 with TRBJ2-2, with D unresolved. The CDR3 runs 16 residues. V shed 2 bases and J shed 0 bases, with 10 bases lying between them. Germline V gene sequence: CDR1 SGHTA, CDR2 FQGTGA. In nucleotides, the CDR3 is TGTGCCAGCAGCTTACTACCCGCGTCGAACACCGGGGAGCTGTTTTTT. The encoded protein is CASSLLPASNTGELFF.

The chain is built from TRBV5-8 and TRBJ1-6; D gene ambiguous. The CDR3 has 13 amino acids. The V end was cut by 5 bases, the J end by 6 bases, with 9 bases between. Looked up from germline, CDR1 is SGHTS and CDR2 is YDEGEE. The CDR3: CASRIGFNSPLHF. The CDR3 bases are TGTGCCAGCAGGATAGGGTTTAATTCACCCCTCCACTTT. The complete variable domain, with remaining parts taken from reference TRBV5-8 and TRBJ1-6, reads EAGVTQSPTHLIKTRGQQATLRCSPISGHTSVYWYQQALGLGLQFLLWYDEGEERNRGNFPPRFSGRQFPNYSSELNVNALELEDSALYLCASRIGFNSPLHFGNGTRLTVT.

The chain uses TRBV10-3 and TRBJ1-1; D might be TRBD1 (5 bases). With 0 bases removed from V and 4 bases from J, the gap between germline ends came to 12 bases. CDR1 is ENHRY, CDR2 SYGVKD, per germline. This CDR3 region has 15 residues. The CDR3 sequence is CAISESGGSITEAFF. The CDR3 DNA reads TGTGCCATCAGTGAGTCGGGGGGGTCGATCACTGAAGCTTTCTTT.

The CDR3 spells CASSQLRGGATYNEQFF. CDR3 bases: TGTGCCAGCAGCCAACTGAGGGGGGGGGCGACTTACAATGAGCAGTTCTTC. The chain carries TRBV14 and TRBJ2-1; a possible D gene is TRBD2 (7 bases). The CDR3 is 17 amino acids. Between the trimmed V and J ends, which lost 2 bases and 4 bases, there was a span of 18 bases. Germline V gene lookup returns CDR1 SGHDN and CDR2 FVKESK.

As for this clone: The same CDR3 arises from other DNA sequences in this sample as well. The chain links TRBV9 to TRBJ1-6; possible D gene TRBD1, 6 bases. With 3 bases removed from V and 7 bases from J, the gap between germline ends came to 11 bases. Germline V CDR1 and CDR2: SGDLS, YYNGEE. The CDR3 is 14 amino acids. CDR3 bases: TGTGCCAGCAGCGCCCTGGACAGCAATTCACCCCTCCACTTT. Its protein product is CASSALDSNSPLHF.

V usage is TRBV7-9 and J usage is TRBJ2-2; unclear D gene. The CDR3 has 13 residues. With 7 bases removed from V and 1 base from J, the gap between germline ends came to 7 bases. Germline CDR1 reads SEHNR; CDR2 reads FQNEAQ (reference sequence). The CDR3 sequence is CASTPWNTGELFF. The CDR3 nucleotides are TGTGCCAGCACCCCCTGGAACACCGGGGAGCTGTTTTTT.

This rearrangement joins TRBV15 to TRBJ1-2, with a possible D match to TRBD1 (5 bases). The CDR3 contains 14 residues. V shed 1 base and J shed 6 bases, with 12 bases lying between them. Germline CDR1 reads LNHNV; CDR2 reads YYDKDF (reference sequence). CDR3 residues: CATSRGGTGDGYTF. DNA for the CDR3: TGTGCCACCAGCAGAGGAGGGACGGGGGATGGCTACACCTTC.

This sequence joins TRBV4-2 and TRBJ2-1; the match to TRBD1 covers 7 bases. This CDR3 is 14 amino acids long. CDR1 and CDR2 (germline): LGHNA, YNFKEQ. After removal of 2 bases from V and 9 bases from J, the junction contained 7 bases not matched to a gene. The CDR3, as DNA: TGTGCCAGCAGCCAAACCGGACAGGCTCGTGAGCAGTTCTTC. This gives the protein CASSQTGQAREQFF.

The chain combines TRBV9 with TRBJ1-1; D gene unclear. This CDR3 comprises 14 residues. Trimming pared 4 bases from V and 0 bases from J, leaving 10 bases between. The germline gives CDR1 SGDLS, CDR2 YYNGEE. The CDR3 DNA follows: TGTGCCAGCAGCCCCCGACAACTGAACACTGAAGCTTTCTTT. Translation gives CASSPRQLNTEAFF.

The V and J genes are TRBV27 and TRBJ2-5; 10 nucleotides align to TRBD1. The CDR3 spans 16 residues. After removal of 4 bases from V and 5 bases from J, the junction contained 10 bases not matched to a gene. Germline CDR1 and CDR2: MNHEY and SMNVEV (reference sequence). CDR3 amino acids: CASSSGTGDPLETQYF. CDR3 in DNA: TGTGCCAGCAGTTCTGGGACAGGGGACCCATTGGAGACCCAGTACTTC.

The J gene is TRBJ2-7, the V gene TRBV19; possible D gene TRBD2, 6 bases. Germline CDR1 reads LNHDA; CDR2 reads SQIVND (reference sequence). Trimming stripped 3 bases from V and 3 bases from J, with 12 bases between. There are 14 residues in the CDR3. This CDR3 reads CASSITGGSYEQYF. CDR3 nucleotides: TGTGCCAGTAGTATCACCGGAGGGAGCTACGAGCAGTACTTC.

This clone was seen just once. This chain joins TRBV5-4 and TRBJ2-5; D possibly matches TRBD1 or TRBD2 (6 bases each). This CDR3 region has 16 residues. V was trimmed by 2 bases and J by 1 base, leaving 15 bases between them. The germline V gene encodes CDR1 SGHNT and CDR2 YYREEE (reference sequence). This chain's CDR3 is CASSFGGRLPQETQYF. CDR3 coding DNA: TGTGCCAGCAGCTTTGGGGGGCGCCTTCCCCAAGAGACCCAGTACTTC.

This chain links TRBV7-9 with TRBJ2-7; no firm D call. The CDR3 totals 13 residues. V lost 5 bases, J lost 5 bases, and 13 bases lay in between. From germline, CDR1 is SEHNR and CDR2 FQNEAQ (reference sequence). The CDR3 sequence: CASSQAVANEQYF. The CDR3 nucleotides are TGTGCCAGCAGCCAAGCCGTCGCTAACGAGCAGTACTTC.

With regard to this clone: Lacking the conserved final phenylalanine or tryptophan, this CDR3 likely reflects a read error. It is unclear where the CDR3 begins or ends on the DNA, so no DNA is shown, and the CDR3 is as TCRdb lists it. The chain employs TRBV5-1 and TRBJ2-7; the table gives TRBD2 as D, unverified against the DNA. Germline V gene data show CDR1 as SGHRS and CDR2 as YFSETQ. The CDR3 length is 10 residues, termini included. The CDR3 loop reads CASSLAHGGL.

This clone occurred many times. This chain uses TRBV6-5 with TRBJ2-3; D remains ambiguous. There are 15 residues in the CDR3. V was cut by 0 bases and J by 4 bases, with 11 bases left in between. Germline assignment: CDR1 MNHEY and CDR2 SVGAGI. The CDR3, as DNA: TGTGCCAGCAGTTACTCTGGAGCTGGCGCAGATACGCAGTATTTT. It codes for CASSYSGAGADTQYF.

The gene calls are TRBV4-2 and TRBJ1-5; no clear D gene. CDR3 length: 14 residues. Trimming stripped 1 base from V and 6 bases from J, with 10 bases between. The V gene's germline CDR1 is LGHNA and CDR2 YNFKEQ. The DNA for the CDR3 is TGTGCCAGCAGCCAAGGGGGAGTTTCTCAGCCCCAGCATTTT. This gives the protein CASSQGGVSQPQHF.